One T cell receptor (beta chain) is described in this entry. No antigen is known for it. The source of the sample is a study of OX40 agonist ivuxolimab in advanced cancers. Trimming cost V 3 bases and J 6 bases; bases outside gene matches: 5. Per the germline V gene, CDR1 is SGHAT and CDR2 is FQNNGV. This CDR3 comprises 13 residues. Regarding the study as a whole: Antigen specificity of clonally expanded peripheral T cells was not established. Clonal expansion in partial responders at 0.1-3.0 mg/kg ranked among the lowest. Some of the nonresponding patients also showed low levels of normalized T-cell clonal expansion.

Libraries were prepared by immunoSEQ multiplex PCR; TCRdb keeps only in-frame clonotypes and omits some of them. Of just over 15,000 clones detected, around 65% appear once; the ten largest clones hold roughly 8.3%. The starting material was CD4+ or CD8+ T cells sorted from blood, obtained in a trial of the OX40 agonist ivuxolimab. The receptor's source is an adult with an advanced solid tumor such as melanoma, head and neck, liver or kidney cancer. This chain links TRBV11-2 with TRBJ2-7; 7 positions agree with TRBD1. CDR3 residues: CASSFETGTEQYF. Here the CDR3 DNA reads TGTGCCAGCAGCTTCGAGACAGGGACCGAGCAGTACTTC. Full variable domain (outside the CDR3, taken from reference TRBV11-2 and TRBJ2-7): EAGVAQSPRYKIIEKRQSVAFWCNPISGHATLYWYQQILGQGPKLLIQFQNNGVVDDSQLPKDRFSAERLKGVDSTLKIQPAKLEDSAVYLCASSFETGTEQYFGPGTRLTVT.